The 9 T cell receptor beta chains below all came from one sample that was sequenced in a study of T cell repertoires in cytomegalovirus infection. TCRdb used MiXCR to reprocess the reads, holding one entry per CDR3 protein. The sample records about 600,000 distinct CDR3 sequences, roughly a quarter being singletons. Sequenced material: CD8+ T cells from PBMCs. Source of these receptors: a human donor in good health (CMV status not recorded). Some clones in this sample may be carry-over from other donors' samples.

This chain connects TRBV10-3 to TRBJ2-1, with 9 bases fitting TRBD1. From germline, CDR1 is ENHRY and CDR2 SYGVKD. This CDR3 comprises 15 residues. After removal of 3 bases from V and 8 bases from J, the junction contained 8 bases not matched to a gene. As DNA, the CDR3 is TGTGCCATCAGTGAAGGGACAGGGTCGATCGATGAGCAGTTCTTC. It encodes CAISEGTGSIDEQFF.

To note about this clonotype: A much larger clonotype is one base distant, so this may be a read error. Without the conserved terminal phenylalanine or tryptophan, this CDR3 likely stems from a read error. The CDR3 here is CASSGKDREVEKLFL. For the CDR3, the DNA is TGTGCCAGCAGCGGCAAGGACAGGGAAGTTGAAAAACTGTTTCTT. The genes are TRBV7-9 and TRBJ1-4; 8 positions agree with TRBD1. With V trimmed by 5 bases and J by 7 bases, 9 bases remained unmatched. CDR1 and CDR2 from the germline V gene are SEHNR and FQNEAQ (reference sequence). The CDR3 is made up of 15 amino acids.

The chain recombines TRBV6-1 with TRBJ2-7; D ambiguous. The CDR3 runs 13 residues. Germline V CDR1 and CDR2: MNHNS, SASEGT. V was pared by 6 bases and J by 5 bases, with 14 bases between. CDR3 protein: CASRGIGGNEQYF. CDR3 nucleotide sequence: TGTGCCAGCAGAGGGATTGGCGGCAACGAGCAGTACTTC.

This clonotype was seen a few times. This sequence joins TRBV27 and TRBJ1-4; 8 bases agree with TRBD1. There are 14 residues in the CDR3. Germline trimming cut 5 bases from V and 7 bases from J; bases unmatched to any gene: 6. Germline CDR1 reads MNHEY; CDR2 reads SMNVEV (reference sequence). CDR3 sequence (DNA): TGTGCCAGCAGTCCCCAGGGGGCCGGTGAAAAACTGTTTTTT. It specifies CASSPQGAGEKLFF.

J is TRBJ2-3 and V is TRBV6-2 or TRBV6-3; D is unresolved. The CDR3 is 14 amino acids. Germline CDR1 and CDR2: MNHEY and SVGEGT. Deletions cut 3 bases from V and 4 bases from J, with 11 bases between. The CDR3 spells CASSYIRRADTQYF. Here the CDR3 DNA reads TGTGCCAGCAGTTATATTCGCCGAGCAGATACGCAGTATTTT.

Remarks on this clonotype: Sequence at one end of the junction differs from germline and may be a read error. J is TRBJ1-5 and V is TRBV6-2 or TRBV6-3; 8 bases map to TRBD1. The CDR3 runs 19 residues. Germline CDR1 reads MNHEY; CDR2 reads SVGEGT. The CDR3 is CASSHSGGQALYSNQPQHF. CDR3 DNA sequence: TGTGCCAGCAGTCACTCCGGGGGACAGGCCCTTTATAGCAATCAGCCCCAGCATTTT.

CDR3 residues: CASSLYPDTDTQYF. CDR3 DNA: TGTGCCAGCAGCTTGTACCCGGATACAGATACGCAGTATTTT. This chain joins TRBV5-5 and TRBJ2-3; D remains unclear. Germline assignment: CDR1 SGHKS and CDR2 YYEKEE (reference sequence). CDR3 length equals 14 residues. V shed 1 base and J shed 3 bases, with 9 bases lying between them.

At least ten counts were recorded for this clonotype. This chain links TRBV7-8 with TRBJ2-7; TRBD1 matches 8 bases. V shed 5 bases, J shed 1 base, and the junction held 10 bases outside the gene matches. This CDR3 comprises 16 residues. Germline-derived CDR1 and CDR2 are SGHVS and FQNEAQ. In DNA, the CDR3 is TGTGCCAGCAGCCACCAGGACGACAGGGGTTCCTACGAGCAGTACGTC. Residues: CASSHQDDRGSYEQYV.

This chain joins TRBV5-6 and TRBJ2-3; TRBD2 agrees at 15 bases. The junction had 10 bases not matched to a gene; V was cut back by 4 bases and J by 7 bases. Germline CDR1 reads SGHDT; CDR2 reads YYEEEE. The CDR3 contains 17 residues. CDR3 nucleotide sequence: TGTGCCAGCAGCGGGACTAGCGGGGGGCAATCACAACATACGCAGTATTTT. It encodes CASSGTSGGQSQHTQYF.